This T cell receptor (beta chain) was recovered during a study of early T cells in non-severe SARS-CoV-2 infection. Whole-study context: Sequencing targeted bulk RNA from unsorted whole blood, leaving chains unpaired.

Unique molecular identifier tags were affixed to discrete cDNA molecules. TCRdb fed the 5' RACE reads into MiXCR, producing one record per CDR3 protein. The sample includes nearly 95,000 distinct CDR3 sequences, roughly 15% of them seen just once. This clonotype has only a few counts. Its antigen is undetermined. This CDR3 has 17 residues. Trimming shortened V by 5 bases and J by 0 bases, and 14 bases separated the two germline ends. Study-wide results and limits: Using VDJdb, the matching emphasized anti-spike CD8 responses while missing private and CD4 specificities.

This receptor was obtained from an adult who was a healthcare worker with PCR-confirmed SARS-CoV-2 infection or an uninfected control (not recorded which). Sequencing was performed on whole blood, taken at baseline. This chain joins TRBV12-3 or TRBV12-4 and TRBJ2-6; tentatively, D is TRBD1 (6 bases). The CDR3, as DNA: TGTGCCAGCAGTCCCACGGACAGTAGCTCTGGGGCCAACGTCCTGACTTTC. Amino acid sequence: CASSPTDSSSGANVLTF.